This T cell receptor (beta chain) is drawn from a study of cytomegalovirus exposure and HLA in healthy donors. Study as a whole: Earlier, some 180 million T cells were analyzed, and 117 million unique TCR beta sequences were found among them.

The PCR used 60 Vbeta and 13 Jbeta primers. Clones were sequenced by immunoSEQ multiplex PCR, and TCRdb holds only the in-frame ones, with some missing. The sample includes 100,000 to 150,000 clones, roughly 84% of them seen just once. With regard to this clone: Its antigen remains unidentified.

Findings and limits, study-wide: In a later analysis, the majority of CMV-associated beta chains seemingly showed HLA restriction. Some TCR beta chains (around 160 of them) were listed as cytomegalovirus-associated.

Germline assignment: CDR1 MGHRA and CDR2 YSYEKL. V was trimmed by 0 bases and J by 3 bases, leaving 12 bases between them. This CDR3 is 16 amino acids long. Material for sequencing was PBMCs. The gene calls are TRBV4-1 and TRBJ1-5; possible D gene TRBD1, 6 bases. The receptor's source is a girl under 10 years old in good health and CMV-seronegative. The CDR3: CASSQEAGEFNQPQHF. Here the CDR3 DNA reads TGCGCCAGCAGCCAAGAAGCAGGGGAGTTCAATCAGCCCCAGCATTTT.